These 23 T cell receptor beta chains were sequenced from one sample in a study of T-cell reconstitution after alpha-beta-depleted transplantation in children. Preparation of the TCRbeta library was carried out with unique molecular identifiers. MiXCR, run by TCRdb on the PCR reads, gives a single entry per CDR3 protein. This table has roughly 300,000 distinct CDR3 sequences, 10% appearing once. The sample in question was PBMCs from the stem cell graft donor, obtained from the stem cell graft. The receptors here all came from a human donor who donated a stem cell graft to a child with acute lymphoblastic leukemia.

This chain links TRBV27 with TRBJ1-5, with D tentatively TRBD1 (5 bases). Trimming pared 8 bases from V and 0 bases from J, leaving 11 bases between. The CDR3 sequence is 14 residues long. Germline V gene lookup returns CDR1 MNHEY and CDR2 SMNVEV (reference sequence). This CDR3 reads CASGGWYSNQPQHF. The CDR3 nucleotides read TGTGCCAGCGGGGGTTGGTATAGCAATCAGCCCCAGCATTTT.

The sample holds a few counts of this clonotype. This chain uses TRBV12-3 or TRBV12-4 with TRBJ1-1, with D possibly matching TRBD1 (5 bases). With 7 bases removed from V and 5 bases from J, the gap between germline ends came to 17 bases. This CDR3 has 14 residues. CDR3 sequence: CASKIEGARTEAFF. CDR3 nucleotides: TGTGCCAGCAAAATTGAAGGGGCGAGGACTGAAGCTTTCTTT.

The rearrangement links TRBV11-2 to TRBJ2-5; 13 bases are a match to TRBD2. The CDR3 consists of 19 residues. In germline, CDR1 is SGHAT, CDR2 FQNNGV. J was trimmed by 4 bases and V by 4 bases; bases with no gene match: 15. This CDR3 reads CASSSPRGLAGLIGETQYF. The CDR3 DNA sequence: TGTGCCAGCAGCTCCCCCAGGGGACTAGCGGGACTTATTGGAGAGACCCAGTACTTC.

J is TRBJ2-5 and V is TRBV5-1; D gene uncertain. V lost 5 bases, J lost 3 bases, and 29 bases lay in between. The CDR3 runs to 19 residues. The germline V gene encodes CDR1 SGHRS and CDR2 YFSETQ. The CDR3 region has the DNA TGCGCCAGCAGTCCCTCCAGCGCGGAAGGATTTACGTCTAAAGAGACCCAGTACTTC. As protein: CASSPSSAEGFTSKETQYF.

In its sample, this clonotype was seen many times. The chain uses TRBV24-1 and TRBJ2-5, with a possible D match to TRBD2 (6 bases). Germline CDR1 KGHDR, CDR2 SFDVKD. The CDR3 consists of 13 residues. Trimming cost V 9 bases and J 5 bases, with 15 bases left between them. The CDR3 DNA sequence: TGTGCCACCTCCCACGGGGGTCAGGAGACCCAGTACTTC. Its protein is CATSHGGQETQYF.

The V gene is TRBV5-6, the J gene TRBJ1-2; D unclear. Germline lookup yields CDR1 SGHDT and CDR2 YYEEEE. The CDR3 is 12 amino acids. V lost 0 bases and J lost 6, with 6 bases in between. The CDR3 sequence is CASSLDGDGYTF. The CDR3 nucleotides read TGTGCCAGCAGCTTGGACGGGGATGGCTACACCTTC. Drawing the rest from reference TRBV5-6 and TRBJ1-2, the complete variable domain is DAGVTQSPTHLIKTRGQQVTLRCSPKSGHDTVSWYQQALGQGPQFIFQYYEEEERQRGNFPDRFSGHQFPNYSSELNVNALLLGDSALYLCASSLDGDGYTFGSGTRLTVV.

This chain uses TRBV20-1 with TRBJ2-2, with 15 bases aligning to TRBD2. The CDR3 runs 16 residues. The V gene's germline CDR1 is DFQATT and CDR2 SNEGSKA (reference sequence). After removal of 1 base from V and 5 bases from J, the junction contained 2 bases not matched to a gene. The CDR3 protein is CSARAGLAGGTGELFF. CDR3 in DNA: TGCAGTGCTAGAGCGGGACTAGCGGGAGGAACCGGGGAGCTGTTTTTT.

The gene calls are TRBV7-2 and TRBJ2-3, with 10 bases matching TRBD1. With 2 bases clipped from V and 5 bases from J, the junction kept 10 bases outside the gene matches. The CDR3 totals 17 residues. Germline V gives CDR1 SGHTA, CDR2 FQGNSA. In DNA form, the CDR3 reads TGTGCCAGCAGCTTAAGGGGCCGGGACAGGGGAGGAGATACGCAGTATTTT. The encoded protein is CASSLRGRDRGGDTQYF.

This clonotype was counted ten times or more. The V and J genes are TRBV11-2 and TRBJ2-1; TRBD2 agrees at 8 bases. CDR3 size: 18 residues. J lost 3 bases, V lost 1 base, and 11 bases had no gene match. Germline V lookup: CDR1 SGHAT, CDR2 FQNNGV. CDR3 bases: TGTGCCAGCAGCTTAGTAAAGCGGGAGTCCTCTGTCTACAATGAGCAGTTCTTC. Protein: CASSLVKRESSVYNEQFF. The whole variable domain, filled in from reference TRBV11-2 and TRBJ2-1, reads EAGVAQSPRYKIIEKRQSVAFWCNPISGHATLYWYQQILGQGPKLLIQFQNNGVVDDSQLPKDRFSAERLKGVDSTLKIQPAKLEDSAVYLCASSLVKRESSVYNEQFFGPGTRLTVL.

This clonotype was recorded many times. The rearrangement joins TRBV6-5 to TRBJ1-1; tentative D call: TRBD1 (6 bases). The V end lost 0 bases, the J end lost 5 bases, and 13 bases lay between the germline ends. This CDR3 is built from 15 residues. CDR1 is MNHEY, CDR2 SVGAGI, per germline. CDR3 loop: CASSYSRQGMTEAFF. CDR3 sequence (DNA): TGTGCCAGCAGTTACTCGCGGCAGGGGATGACTGAAGCTTTCTTT.

The gene calls are TRBV20-1 and TRBJ2-7, with 13 positions matching TRBD2. J gave up 3 bases and V 5 bases, and 13 bases lay outside the gene matches. CDR3 length: 17 amino acids. From germline, CDR1 is DFQATT and CDR2 SNEGSKA (reference sequence). The CDR3, as DNA: TGCAGTGCTCGAAAGCCGGGACTAGCGGGACTTGGCTACGAGCAGTACTTC. Its translation is CSARKPGLAGLGYEQYF.

The J gene is TRBJ1-3, the V gene TRBV6-5; no definite D call. The germline V gene has CDR1 MNHEY and CDR2 SVGAGI. V was shortened by 2 bases and J by 0 bases, with 14 bases between the two germline ends. CDR3 length: 17 amino acids. The CDR3 DNA reads TGTGCCAGCAGTTACACGAGCCCGGGTGCCTCTGGAAACACCATATATTTT. Amino acids: CASSYTSPGASGNTIYF.

The chain couples TRBV27 to TRBJ2-1; TRBD1 or TRBD2 may be the D gene (5 bases each). This CDR3 region has 15 residues. V was clipped by 3 bases and J by 9 bases, with 18 bases between them. Germline V gene lookup returns CDR1 MNHEY and CDR2 SMNVEV (reference sequence). The CDR3: CASSFRSGAQGEQFF. The CDR3, as DNA: TGTGCCAGCAGTTTCCGCTCCGGGGCGCAGGGTGAGCAGTTCTTC.

A few counts support this clonotype. The V and J genes are TRBV5-4 and TRBJ2-3, with 9 bases fitting TRBD2. V lost 0 bases and J lost 6; bases outside the gene matches: 2. Germline assignment: CDR1 SGHNT and CDR2 YYREEE (reference sequence). This CDR3 spans 14 amino acids. The CDR3 region has the DNA TGTGCCAGCAGCTTGGCTGCGGGGGGGGATACGCAGTATTTT. Translated, it gives CASSLAAGGDTQYF.

The sample holds one count of this clonotype. Here the CDR3 omits its conserved ending phenylalanine or tryptophan, so a read error is the likely source. The chain has TRBV2 and TRBJ2-2; tentative D call: TRBD1 (6 bases). The CDR3 length is 14 residues. V was clipped by 5 bases and J by 5 bases, with 12 bases between them. Germline assignment: CDR1 SNHLY and CDR2 FYNNEI. The CDR3 protein is CASSPTGQTGELFV. CDR3 bases: TGTGCCAGCAGTCCGACCGGACAGACCGGGGAGCTGTTTGTT.

The chain is built from TRBV20-1 and TRBJ2-3; D gene unclear. CDR3 length equals 14 residues. Germline CDR1 and CDR2: DFQATT and SNEGSKA (reference sequence). V was pared by 3 bases and J by 3 bases, with 13 bases between. The chain's CDR3 is CSARRGWGTDTQYF. In DNA form, the CDR3 reads TGCAGTGCTAGGCGCGGTTGGGGAACAGATACGCAGTATTTT.

The chain links TRBV7-6 to TRBJ2-5; perhaps TRBD1 as D (6 bases). Germline V lookup: CDR1 SGHVS, CDR2 FNYEAQ. The CDR3 is 13 residues long. Deletions cut 3 bases from V and 7 bases from J, with 12 bases between. The CDR3 here is CASSFEGDATQYF. The CDR3 nucleotides read TGTGCCAGCAGCTTCGAGGGGGACGCGACCCAGTACTTC.

This chain joins TRBV7-2 and TRBJ2-3, with D perhaps matching TRBD1 (6 bases). Germline loops: CDR1 SGHTA, CDR2 FQGNSA. This CDR3 is built from 13 residues. V was clipped by 5 bases and J by 4 bases, with 10 bases between them. In DNA form, the CDR3 reads TGTGCCAGCAGCCAGGGGTTCGCAGATACGCAGTATTTT. Translation: CASSQGFADTQYF.

The genes are TRBV4-1 and TRBJ2-7; 7 bases map to TRBD1. The junction had 9 bases not matched to a gene; V was cut back by 4 bases and J by 3 bases. Germline V gene lookup returns CDR1 MGHRA and CDR2 YSYEKL. CDR3 length: 15 amino acids. In nucleotides, the CDR3 is TGCGCCAGCAGCCCGAGACAGGGTACATTCTACGAGCAGTACTTC. Protein sequence: CASSPRQGTFYEQYF.

This clonotype was counted only a few times. The rearrangement joins TRBV12-3 or TRBV12-4 to TRBJ2-7; either TRBD1 or TRBD2 may supply D (5 bases each). The CDR3 contains 14 residues. V was clipped by 4 bases and J by 5 bases, with 15 bases between them. The CDR3 spells CASSSTRGTDEQYF. The CDR3 bases are TGTGCCAGCAGTTCCACGCGAGGGACGGACGAGCAGTACTTC.

This clonotype was counted many times. The chain carries TRBV27 and TRBJ1-4; weak D call: TRBD1 (6 bases). CDR1 MNHEY and CDR2 SMNVEV come from the germline V gene (reference sequence). V lost 8 bases and J lost 8, with 15 bases in between. The CDR3 totals 13 residues. The CDR3 region has the DNA TGTGCCAGCGGACGAGGGGGAACGGAAAAACTGTTTTTT. Its protein is CASGRGGTEKLFF.

The V and J genes are TRBV11-1 and TRBJ2-4; D gene ambiguous. The CDR3 is 19 residues long. With 3 bases removed from V and 1 base from J, the gap between germline ends came to 22 bases. Germline assignment: CDR1 SGHAT and CDR2 FQDESV (reference sequence). CDR3 DNA sequence: TGTGCCAGCAGCTTTCGGGTAGGATCGGGCGCGGCGGCCAAAAACATTCAGTACTTC. Translated: CASSFRVGSGAAAKNIQYF.

This clonotype was picked up many times. This chain connects TRBV7-9 to TRBJ2-7; D is tentatively TRBD1 or TRBD2 (5 bases each). Germline V CDR1 and CDR2: SEHNR, FQNEAQ (reference sequence). The CDR3 has 12 amino acids. V was cut by 3 bases and J by 5 bases, with 8 bases left in between. As DNA, the CDR3 is TGTGCCAGCAGCTTGACGGGGCACGAGCAGTACTTC. This codes for CASSLTGHEQYF.